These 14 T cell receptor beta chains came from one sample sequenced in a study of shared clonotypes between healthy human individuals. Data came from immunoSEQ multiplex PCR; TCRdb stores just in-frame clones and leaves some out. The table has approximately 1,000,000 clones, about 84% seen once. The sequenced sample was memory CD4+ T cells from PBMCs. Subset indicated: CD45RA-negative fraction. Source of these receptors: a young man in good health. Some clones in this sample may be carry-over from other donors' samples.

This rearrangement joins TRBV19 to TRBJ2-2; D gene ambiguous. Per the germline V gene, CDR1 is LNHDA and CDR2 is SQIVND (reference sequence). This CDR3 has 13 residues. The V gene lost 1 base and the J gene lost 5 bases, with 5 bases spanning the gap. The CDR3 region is CASSIAETGELFF. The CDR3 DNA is TGTGCCAGTAGTATAGCGGAGACCGGGGAGCTGTTTTTT.

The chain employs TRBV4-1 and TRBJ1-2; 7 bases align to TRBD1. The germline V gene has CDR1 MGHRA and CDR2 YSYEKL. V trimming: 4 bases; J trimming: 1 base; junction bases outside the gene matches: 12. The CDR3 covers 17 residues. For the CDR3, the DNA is TGCGCCAGCAGCCCACGTCCTCCGGGACAGAATAACTATGGCTACACCTTC. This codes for CASSPRPPGQNNYGYTF.

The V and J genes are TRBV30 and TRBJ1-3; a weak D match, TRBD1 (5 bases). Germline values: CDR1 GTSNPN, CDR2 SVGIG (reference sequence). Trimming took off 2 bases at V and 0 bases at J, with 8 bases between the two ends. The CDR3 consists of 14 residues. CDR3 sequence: CAWSPGHSGNTIYF. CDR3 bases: TGTGCCTGGAGTCCAGGGCACTCTGGAAACACCATATATTTT.

Written as DNA, the CDR3 is TGTGCCAGCAGTGACTTTCGGGTCTACTCTGGAAACACCATATATTTT. Protein sequence: CASSDFRVYSGNTIYF. The gene calls are TRBV2 and TRBJ1-3; D is uncertain. V dropped 3 bases and J dropped 0 bases, with 12 bases sitting between them. The length of the CDR3 is 16 residues. Germline V lookup: CDR1 SNHLY, CDR2 FYNNEI.

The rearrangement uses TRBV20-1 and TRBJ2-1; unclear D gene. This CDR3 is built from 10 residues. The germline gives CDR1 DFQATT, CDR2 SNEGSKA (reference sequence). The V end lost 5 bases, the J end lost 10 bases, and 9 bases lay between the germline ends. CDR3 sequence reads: CSAYVGEQFF. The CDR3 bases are TGCAGTGCTTACGTCGGGGAGCAGTTCTTC.

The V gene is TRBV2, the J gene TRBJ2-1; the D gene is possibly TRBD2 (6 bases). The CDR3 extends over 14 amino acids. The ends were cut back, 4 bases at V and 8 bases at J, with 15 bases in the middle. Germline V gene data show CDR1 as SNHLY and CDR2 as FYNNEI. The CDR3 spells CASSGRTMGDEQFF. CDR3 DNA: TGTGCCAGCAGTGGCCGGACTATGGGGGATGAGCAGTTCTTC.

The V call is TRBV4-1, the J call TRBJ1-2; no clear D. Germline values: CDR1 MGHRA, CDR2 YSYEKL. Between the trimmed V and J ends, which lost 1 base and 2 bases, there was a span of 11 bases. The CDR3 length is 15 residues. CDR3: CASSQAGYTNYGYTF. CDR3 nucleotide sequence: TGCGCCAGCAGCCAAGCGGGGTATACAAACTATGGCTACACCTTC.

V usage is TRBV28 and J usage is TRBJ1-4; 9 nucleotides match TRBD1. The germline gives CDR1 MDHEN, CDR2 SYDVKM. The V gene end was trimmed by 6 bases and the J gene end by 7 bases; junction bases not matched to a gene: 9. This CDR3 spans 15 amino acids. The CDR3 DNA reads TGTGCCAGCAGCTCCTCGGGACAGGGCAGTGAAAAACTGTTTTTT. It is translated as CASSSSGQGSEKLFF.

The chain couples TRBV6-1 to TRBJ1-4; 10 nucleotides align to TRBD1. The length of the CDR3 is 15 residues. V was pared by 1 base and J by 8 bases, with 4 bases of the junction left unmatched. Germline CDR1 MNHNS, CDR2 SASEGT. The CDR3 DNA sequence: TGTGCCAGCAGTGAAGGACAGGGGGCAGGGGAAAAACTGTTTTTT. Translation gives CASSEGQGAGEKLFF.

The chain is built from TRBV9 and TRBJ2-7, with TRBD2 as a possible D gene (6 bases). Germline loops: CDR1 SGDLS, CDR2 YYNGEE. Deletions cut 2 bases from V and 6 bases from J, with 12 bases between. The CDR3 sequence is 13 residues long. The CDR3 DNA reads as TGTGCCAGCAGCGTCGGGGGAGGCTTCGAGCAGTACTTC. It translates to CASSVGGGFEQYF.

CDR3 bases: TGTGCCAGCAGCGCTTTACGGGCGGGCGAGCAGTACTTC. It translates to CASSALRAGEQYF. The chain has TRBV5-6 and TRBJ2-7, with D possibly being TRBD2 (5 bases). V was trimmed by 4 bases and J by 6 bases, leaving 14 bases between them. The V gene's germline CDR1 is SGHDT and CDR2 YYEEEE. The CDR3 is made up of 13 amino acids.

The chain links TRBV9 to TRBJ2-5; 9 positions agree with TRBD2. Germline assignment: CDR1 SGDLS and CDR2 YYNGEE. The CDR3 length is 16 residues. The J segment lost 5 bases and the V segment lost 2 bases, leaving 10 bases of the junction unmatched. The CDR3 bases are TGTGCCAGCAGCGTGGGCGCGGGAGGGCCGGTTGAGACCCAGTACTTC. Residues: CASSVGAGGPVETQYF.

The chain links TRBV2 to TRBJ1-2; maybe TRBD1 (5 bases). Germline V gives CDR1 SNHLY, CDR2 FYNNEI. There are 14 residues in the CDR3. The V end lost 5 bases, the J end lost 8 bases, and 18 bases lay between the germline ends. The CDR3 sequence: CASSQNRVPGGYTF. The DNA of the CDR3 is TGTGCCAGCAGTCAAAACCGGGTCCCAGGGGGCTACACCTTC.

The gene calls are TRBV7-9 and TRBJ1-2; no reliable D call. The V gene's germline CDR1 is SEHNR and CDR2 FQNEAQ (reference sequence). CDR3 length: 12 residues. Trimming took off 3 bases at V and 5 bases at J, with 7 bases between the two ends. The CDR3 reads CASSFEVYGYTF. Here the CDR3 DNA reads TGTGCCAGCAGCTTTGAAGTTTATGGCTACACCTTC.